This T cell receptor (beta chain) emerged from a study of control samples from healthy donors and cancer patients. This clone appeared once. The protocol was immunoSEQ multiplex PCR, while the TCRdb copy is restricted to in-frame clones and leaves out a portion. The data show 80,000 or so clones, about 95% seen once. With 2 bases removed from V and 5 bases from J, the gap between germline ends came to 16 bases. CDR3 length: 15 residues. The germline V gene encodes CDR1 SGHDT and CDR2 YYEEEE. Sequencing was performed on blood. The chain employs TRBV5-6 and TRBJ1-2, with a weak D call TRBD1 (5 bases). This TCR was sampled from a middle-aged woman in good health. The CDR3 region is CASSLNYGTAYGYTF. CDR3 DNA: TGTGCCAGCAGCTTAAATTATGGGACTGCGTATGGCTACACCTTC.